A single sample gave rise to the 5 T cell receptor beta chains below, sequenced in a study of identifying expanded T cells in peripheral blood. Profiled with immunoSEQ multiplex PCR; TCRdb holds only in-frame clones, not every one. Of 50,000 to 70,000 clones in the sample, around 87% were seen once. The sample taken for sequencing was blood. These receptors came from a person aged 18 to 75 in good health.

The chain carries TRBV7-3 and TRBJ2-3; TRBD1 matches at 9 bases. Germline V CDR1 and CDR2: SGHTA, FQGTGA. The ends lost 5 bases at V and 6 bases at J; junction bases unmatched: 6. This CDR3 comprises 14 residues. The CDR3 nucleotides are TGTGCCAGCAGCGCACAGGGGGCGCCTGATACGCAGTATTTT. Protein sequence: CASSAQGAPDTQYF.

This clone was counted only a few times. Here the CDR3 reads CASSLSPGAYEQYF. In nucleotides, the CDR3 is TGTGCCAGCAGCTTATCCCCGGGAGCCTACGAGCAGTACTTC. The rearrangement links TRBV7-2 to TRBJ2-7; TRBD2 might be the D (6 bases). V was pared by 2 bases and J by 2 bases, with 10 bases between. The germline gives CDR1 SGHTA, CDR2 FQGNSA. CDR3 length: 14 residues.

The chain is built from TRBV30 and TRBJ2-7; the D gene is possibly TRBD2 (7 bases). The CDR3 loop spans 14 amino acids. Germline V lookup: CDR1 GTSNPN, CDR2 SVGIG (reference sequence). The ends were cut back, 3 bases at V and 4 bases at J, with 16 bases in the middle. The CDR3 coding sequence is TGTGCCTGGAGCGTGGGGGGGGCGGCTTACGAGCAGTACTTC. Protein sequence: CAWSVGGAAYEQYF.

This chain joins TRBV7-2 and TRBJ2-1, with TRBD2 matching 11 bases. The CDR3 totals 15 residues. Germline V lookup: CDR1 SGHTA, CDR2 FQGNSA. The V segment lost 3 bases and the J segment 7 bases; nucleotides outside the gene matches: 5. The CDR3 bases are TGTGCCAGCAGCTTCGGGACTAGCGGATCGAATGAGCAGTTCTTC. It codes for CASSFGTSGSNEQFF.

The chain employs TRBV27 and TRBJ2-6; D is perhaps TRBD2 (5 bases). V lost 5 bases to trimming and J lost 1 base, with 15 bases between them. Germline lookup yields CDR1 MNHEY and CDR2 SMNVEV (reference sequence). This CDR3 is built from 17 residues. The CDR3: CASSVTPGESGANVLTF. CDR3 in DNA: TGTGCCAGCAGTGTTACCCCCGGGGAGTCTGGGGCCAACGTCCTGACTTTC.